One sample yielded the 13 T cell receptor beta chains listed below, sequenced in a study of blood T cell repertoires in COVID-19. TCRdb's copy holds only in-frame clones and misses some; the assay was immunoSEQ multiplex PCR. The sample records around 170,000 clones, approximately 86% being singletons. What was sequenced was peripheral blood. The receptor source for this set is a man aged 45 to 65 with active or convalescent COVID-19.

V gene TRBV2 combines with J gene TRBJ2-7, with 7 bases that match TRBD1. The V gene's germline CDR1 is SNHLY and CDR2 FYNNEI. This CDR3 comprises 14 residues. V gave up 1 base and J gave up 1 base; unmatched junction bases: 1. The CDR3 is CASSEGDRSYEQYF. CDR3 coding DNA: TGTGCCAGCAGTGAAGGGGACAGATCCTACGAGCAGTACTTC.

The rearrangement uses TRBV28 and TRBJ1-6; TRBD1 is a possible D gene (5 bases). Germline assignment: CDR1 MDHEN and CDR2 SYDVKM. The CDR3 has 14 residues. The V end was cut by 7 bases, the J end by 10 bases, with 17 bases between. The CDR3 DNA is TGTGCCAGCACCGCCGCCGGGGGTTGGTCACCCCTCCACTTT. The encoded protein is CASTAAGGWSPLHF.

The rearrangement uses TRBV18 and TRBJ2-1; 8 bases fit TRBD2. The CDR3 runs to 16 residues. Germline loops: CDR1 KGHSH, CDR2 LQKENI. V trimming: 0 bases; J trimming: 5 bases; junction bases outside the gene matches: 6. CDR3 bases: TGTGCCAGCTCACCACCGAGAGCGGGAGATGACAATGAGCAGTTCTTC. Its translation is CASSPPRAGDDNEQFF.

About this clone itself: At one end the junction does not follow the germline gene, possibly because of a read error. The V and J genes are TRBV27 and TRBJ1-1; the match to TRBD1 covers 9 bases. Per the germline V gene, CDR1 is MNHEY and CDR2 is SMNVEV (reference sequence). The CDR3 spans 16 residues. The DNA of the CDR3 is TGTGCCAGCAGTTTACCCACGTCCCGGGACAGGGAGCAAGTGATTTTT. Encoded protein: CASSLPTSRDREQVIF.

This chain connects TRBV3-1 (or the pseudogene TRBV3-2) to TRBJ1-2; D possibly corresponds to TRBD1 (5 bases). This CDR3 is built from 15 residues. Germline lookup yields CDR1 LGHDT and CDR2 YNNKEL (reference sequence). V gave up 11 bases and J gave up 6 bases, with 25 bases separating them. The CDR3 DNA follows: TGTGCCGTCTTGATACAGGACACATCAGCTAATGGCTACACCTTC. Protein product: CAVLIQDTSANGYTF.

This chain connects TRBV6-5 to TRBJ1-5; 8 bases map to TRBD1. After removal of 6 bases from V and 2 bases from J, the junction contained 6 bases not matched to a gene. This CDR3 is 15 amino acids long. CDR1 and CDR2 (germline): MNHEY, SVGAGI. The CDR3 DNA reads as TGTGCCAGCAGCTCCAGGGGGCGCGGCAATCAGCCCCAGCATTTT. Its translation: CASSSRGRGNQPQHF.

In this sample, this clone turned up once. The rearrangement joins TRBV19 to TRBJ1-1; the D is unclear. Germline CDR1 and CDR2: LNHDA and SQIVND (reference sequence). This CDR3 has 13 residues. V lost 8 bases and J lost 1, with 11 bases in between. The CDR3 DNA follows: TGTGCCAGTGAGCGAAGGAAGAACACTGAAGCTTTCTTT. Amino acids: CASERRKNTEAFF.

V is TRBV24-1 and J is TRBJ1-2, with a tentative D call TRBD1 (6 bases). The CDR3 loop spans 14 amino acids. The V gene's germline CDR1 is KGHDR and CDR2 SFDVKD. Between the trimmed V and J ends, which lost 0 bases and 2 bases, there was a span of 6 bases. CDR3 in DNA: TGTGCCACCAGTGATTTGCAGGGGAACTATGGCTACACCTTC. Translation: CATSDLQGNYGYTF.

The rearrangement uses TRBV28 and TRBJ1-2, with 7 bases aligning to TRBD1. The germline CDR1 and CDR2 sequences are MDHEN and SYDVKM. The CDR3 sequence is 11 residues long. The trim removed 8 bases at V and 8 bases at J, leaving 5 bases unmatched. The CDR3 sequence: CASVGQSGYTF. CDR3 DNA sequence: TGTGCCAGCGTGGGACAGAGCGGCTACACCTTC.

The chain combines TRBV19 with TRBJ1-6; D is unresolved. V lost 7 bases, J lost 5 bases, and 15 bases lay in between. CDR3 size: 15 residues. Germline V gene sequence: CDR1 LNHDA, CDR2 SQIVND (reference sequence). The CDR3 loop reads CASTTTSGNNSPLHF. DNA for the CDR3: TGTGCCAGTACCACCACATCGGGGAATAATTCACCCCTCCACTTT.

The V call is TRBV1, the J call TRBJ2-3; the table's D call of TRBD2 was not tested on the DNA. TRBV1 is an annotated pseudogene. CDR3 length equals 13 residues. CDR3 coding DNA: TGCACGGGACTAGCGGGAGTGAGTGATACGCAGTATTTT. Translation: CTGLAGVSDTQYF.

This clone occurred once. The chain combines TRBV14 with TRBJ1-2; D call uncertain. The CDR3 extends over 14 amino acids. Between the trimmed V and J ends, which lost 0 bases and 2 bases, there was a span of 7 bases. Germline V gene sequence: CDR1 SGHDN, CDR2 FVKESK. CDR3 nucleotide sequence: TGTGCCAGCAGCCAAGATCGAGGGAACTATGGCTACACCTTC. Translating it yields CASSQDRGNYGYTF.

V and J are TRBV7-9 and TRBJ1-1; D perhaps matches TRBD1 (6 bases). CDR1 is SEHNR, CDR2 FQNEAQ, per germline (reference sequence). This CDR3 is built from 13 residues. V lost 1 base and J 7 bases, leaving 10 bases between the germline ends. Here the CDR3 DNA reads TGTGCCAGCAGCTTAGACAGGGCGGATGAAGCTTTCTTT. Translated, it gives CASSLDRADEAFF.